This T cell receptor beta chain was sequenced in a study of a mutant IDH1 vaccine in newly diagnosed glioma (TCRdb year 2021). A note on the overall study: The roughly 32 treated patients were approximately 60% male and around 38% female, with a mean age of around 40 years. Before enrollment, most patients had been given radiochemotherapy with temozolomide as standard therapy, while the rest had received either radiotherapy alone or temozolomide alone. Peripheral blood was drawn at six visits: V03 (baseline), V05, V07, V10, V12 and V13. Longitudinal TCRB deep sequencing was performed for some 25 treated patients wherever samples were available for exploratory analyses.

CDR1 and CDR2 are read off the germline V gene (reference sequence) as GTSNPN and SVGIG. The V end loses 5 bases and the J end loses 8 bases, and a stretch of 12 bases separates them. The CDR3 covers 11 residues, taking in both the cysteine and the phenylalanine. Only the CDR3 DNA stays, 33 bases, in frame from base 1. This clone was counted between two and nine times. The target of this receptor is not known. No base quality values were provided; no much bigger clone lies one nucleotide off. What the time point label conveys for this sample: baseline, week 1 (first vaccination visit). Explained via the paper, the treatment or condition label denotes: pre-vaccination baseline after standard-of-care therapy. All donors had newly diagnosed IDH1-mutant astrocytomas of WHO grade 3 or 4 that showed loss of nuclear ATRX. The samples were drawn from NOA16, a multicentre, single-arm, open-label phase I trial in Germany that tested a mutant IDH1 peptide vaccine in humans for the first time. For immunogenicity testing, the blood drawn at visit V03 was used as the baseline sample. Genomic DNA for TCRB sequencing was extracted from EDTA blood using the DNeasy Blood and Tissue Kit.

Overall results and qualifications from the work: Changes in the top peripheral T cell clonotypes picked up by TCRB sequencing did not appear to be linked to pseudoprogression. The authors noted that analyses of patient blood samples could not be reproduced because of sample limitations. Availability determined which PBMC samples were chosen for TCRB deep sequencing. Immune responses induced by the vaccine were seen in roughly 95% of patients across multiple MHC alleles.

Library creation used the immunoSEQ multiplex PCR assay. Rearranged TCR beta chain sequences were amplified with the hsTCRB Kit following the manufacturer's protocol. Sequencing of TCRB libraries was carried out on an Illumina MiSeq. In the source study's methods: The kit vendor's proprietary platform handled demultiplexing, trimming and gene mapping. The table comes from immuneACCESS by way of TCRdb, which keeps in-frame sequences with V and J called. Part of the clones is missing from these tables; in studies checked, under half for an unresolved V gene and the rest for unknown reasons. V, J and clone size were drawn from that table, and D and trimming were deduced from the DNA. The sample profile shows tens of thousands of clones; around 80% of them were found once. The top ten clones comprise about 19% of the sample.

This TCR was sampled from a man younger than 35 with glioma. The chain uses TRBV30 and TRBJ1-2; a confident D gene designation cannot be given. Sequencing used PBMCs, obtained from a glioma patient treated with radiotherapy, temozolomide or both. The CDR3 amino acid sequence is: CAWGVTLGYTF. The nucleotide sequence is TGTGCCTGGGGGGTAACCCTGGGCTACACCTTC.